This TCR beta chain came from a study of beta chain features in type 1 diabetes. This clone was seen only a few times. The authors reverse transcribed all of the isolated RNA, so sequencing captured expressed TCRB transcripts. Only in-frame clones appear in the TCRdb table, and some are missing; sequencing was by immunoSEQ multiplex PCR. The table shows around 450,000 clones, with roughly 10% occurring only once. The CDR3 runs to 13 residues. Looked up from germline, CDR1 is MNHEY and CDR2 is SVGAGI. Trimming removed 2 bases at V and 9 bases at J, with 11 bases between. Sequenced: naive CD4+ T cells from blood. The sequence came from a woman aged 18-29 years in good health. The genes are TRBV6-5 and TRBJ2-1; D is perhaps TRBD2 (6 bases). CDR3 amino acids: CASSYPGVGEQFF. Written as DNA, the CDR3 is TGTGCCAGCAGTTACCCGGGGGTTGGTGAGCAGTTCTTC.